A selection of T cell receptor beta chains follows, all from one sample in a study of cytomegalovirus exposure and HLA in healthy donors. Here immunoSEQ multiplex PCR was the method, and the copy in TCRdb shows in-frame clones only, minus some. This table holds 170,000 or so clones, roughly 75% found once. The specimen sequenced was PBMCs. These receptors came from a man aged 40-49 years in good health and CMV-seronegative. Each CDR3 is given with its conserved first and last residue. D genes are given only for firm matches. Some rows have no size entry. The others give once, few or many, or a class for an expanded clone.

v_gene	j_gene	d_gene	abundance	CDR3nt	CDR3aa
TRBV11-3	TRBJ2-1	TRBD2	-	TGTGCCAGCAGCCTGGGAGGGGATGAGCAGTTCTTC	CASSLGGDEQFF
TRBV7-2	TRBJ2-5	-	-	TGTGCCAGCCAGGAGGGTACTCGGGGATTAGAGACCCAGTACTTC	CASQEGTRGLETQYF
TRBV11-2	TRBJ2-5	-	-	TGTGCCAGCAGCCCCAAGGATACAACAGCAGGTGGGGAGACCCAGTACTTC	CASSPKDTTAGGETQYF
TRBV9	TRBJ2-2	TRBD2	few	TGTGCCAGCAGCCCACAAGCGGGAGCGAGGAACACCGGGGAGCTGTTTTTT	CASSPQAGARNTGELFF
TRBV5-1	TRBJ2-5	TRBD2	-	TGCGCCAGCAGCATCGGACTAGCGGGGAGGGAGACCCAGTACTTC	CASSIGLAGRETQYF
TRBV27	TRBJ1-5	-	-	TGTGCCAGCAGTTGGAGCGGAGGTGCTCAGCCCCAGCATTTT	CASSWSGGAQPQHF
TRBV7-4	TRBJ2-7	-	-	TGTGCCAGCAGCTTTTCGGAGAAACGGTACTTC	CASSFSEKRYF
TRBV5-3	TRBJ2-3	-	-	TGTGCCAGAAGCCCCGGCGGAGGGACAGATACGCAGTATTTT	CARSPGGGTDTQYF
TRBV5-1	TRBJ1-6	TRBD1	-	TGCGCCAGCAGGGAACAGGGGGCAGTGACGTATAATTCACCCCTCCACTTT	CASREQGAVTYNSPLHF
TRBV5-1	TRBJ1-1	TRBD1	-	TGCGCCAGCAGCCCTGGGACAGGGCAAGGCACTGAAGCTTTCTTT	CASSPGTGQGTEAFF
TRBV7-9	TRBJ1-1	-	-	TGTGCCAGCAGCGAACTAGGGTTCGAAGCTTTCTTT	CASSELGFEAFF
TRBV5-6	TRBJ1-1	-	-	TGTGCCAGCAGCTCCCGAGCGGGTACTGAAGCTTTCTTT	CASSSRAGTEAFF
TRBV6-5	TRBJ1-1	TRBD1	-	TGTGCCAGCAGTTGGGGACAGGGGCGATTGGGTACTGAAGCTTTCTTT	CASSWGQGRLGTEAFF
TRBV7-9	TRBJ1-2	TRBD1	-	TGTTCCAGCAGCTTGGGACAGGACTATGGCTACACCTTC	CSSSLGQDYGYTF
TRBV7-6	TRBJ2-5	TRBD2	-	TGTGCCAGCAACCTAGCAGGAATAGCGGGCCCAGAAGAGACCCAGTACTTC	CASNLAGIAGPEETQYF
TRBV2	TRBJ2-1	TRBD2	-	TGTGCCAGCTGGACTAGCGGGAGTAATGAGCAGTTCTTC	CASWTSGSNEQFF
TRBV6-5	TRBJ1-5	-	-	TGTGCCAGCGCTATAGGACATAGCAATCAGCCCCAGCATTTT	CASAIGHSNQPQHF
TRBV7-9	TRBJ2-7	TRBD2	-	TGTTCCAGCAGCCCAAGACTAGCGGGAGGGCCACAGGACCACGAGCAGTACTTC	CSSSPRLAGGPQDHEQYF
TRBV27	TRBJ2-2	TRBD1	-	TGTGCCAGCAGTTTCTCACAAAGACAGGGGGCGAGGGTAAACACCGGGGAGCTGTTTTTT	CASSFSQRQGARVNTGELFF
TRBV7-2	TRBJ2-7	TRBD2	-	TGTGCCAGCAGCTTTGCGGGAGGGACCTACGAGCAGTACTTC	CASSFAGGTYEQYF
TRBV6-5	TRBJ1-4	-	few	TGTGCCAGCAGTTACTCGCACAGAACTAATGAAAAACTGTTTTTT	CASSYSHRTNEKLFF
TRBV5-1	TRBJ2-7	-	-	TGCGCCAGCAGCTTGGACGGACACTCCTACGAGCAGTACTTC	CASSLDGHSYEQYF
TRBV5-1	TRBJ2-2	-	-	TGCGCCAGCAGCTTGGAACGCCAGGGGAGCACCGGGGAGCTGTTTTTT	CASSLERQGSTGELFF
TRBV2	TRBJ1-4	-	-	TGTGCCAGTCGTCGGGAAGGGCGGGGAGAAAAACTGTTTTTT	CASRREGRGEKLFF
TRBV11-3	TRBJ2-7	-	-	TGTGCCAGCAGCTCTCGCACGACAGGTCAAGAGGAGCAGTACTTC	CASSSRTTGQEEQYF
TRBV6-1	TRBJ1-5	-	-	TGTGCCAGCAGTGAAGCGAGGGGGAGAAATCAGCCCCAGCATTTT	CASSEARGRNQPQHF
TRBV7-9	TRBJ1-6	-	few	TGTTCCAGCAGTTTTTGGACAGCCAGCTATAATTCACCCCTCCACTTT	CSSSFWTASYNSPLHF
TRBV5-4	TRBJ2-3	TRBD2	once	TGTGCCAGCAGCTTGAACCCGACTAGCGGGGCGGTCACAGATACGCAGTATTTT	CASSLNPTSGAVTDTQYF
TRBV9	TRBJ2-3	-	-	TGTGCCAGCAGCGTAGGTGCGGGTAGCACAGATACGCAGTATTTT	CASSVGAGSTDTQYF
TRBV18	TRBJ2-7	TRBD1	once	TGTGCCAGCTCACGGACCCGGGACAGGGATTCCTACGAGCAGTACTTC	CASSRTRDRDSYEQYF
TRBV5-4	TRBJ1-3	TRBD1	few	TGTGCCAGCAGCTCCAATACAGGGGGCCACTCTGGAAACACCATATATTTT	CASSSNTGGHSGNTIYF
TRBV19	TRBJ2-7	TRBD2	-	TGTGCCAGTAGTATCTTCGGGACTAGCGGGAGGGCCCCCTACGAGCAGTACTTC	CASSIFGTSGRAPYEQYF